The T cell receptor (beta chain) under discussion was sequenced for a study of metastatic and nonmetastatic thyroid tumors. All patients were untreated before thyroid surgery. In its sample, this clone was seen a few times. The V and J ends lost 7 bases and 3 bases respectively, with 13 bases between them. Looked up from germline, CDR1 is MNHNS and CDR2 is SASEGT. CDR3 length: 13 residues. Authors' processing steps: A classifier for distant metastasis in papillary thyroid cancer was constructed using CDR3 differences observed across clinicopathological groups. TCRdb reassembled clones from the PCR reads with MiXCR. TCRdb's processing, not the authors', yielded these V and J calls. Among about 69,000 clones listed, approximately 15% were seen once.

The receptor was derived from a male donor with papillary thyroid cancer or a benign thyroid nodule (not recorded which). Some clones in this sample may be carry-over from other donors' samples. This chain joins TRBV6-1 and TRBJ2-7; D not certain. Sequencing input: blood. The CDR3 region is CASTPQNNYEQYF. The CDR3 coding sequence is TGTGCCAGCACGCCACAGAATAACTACGAGCAGTACTTC.